The 10 T cell receptor beta chains presented below share a single source sample, sequenced in a study of cytomegalovirus exposure and HLA in healthy donors. The PCR employed 60 Vbeta primers together with 13 Jbeta primers. The data were produced by immunoSEQ multiplex PCR, yet TCRdb's version contains in-frame clones alone and is incomplete. In the table there are 100,000 or so clones, more than 65% of which are singletons. The sample was PBMCs. These TCRs come from a woman aged 18-30 years in good health and CMV-seropositive.

The chain employs TRBV4-1 and TRBJ1-2, with 7 bases aligning to TRBD1. CDR3 size: 13 residues. With V trimmed by 4 bases and J by 6 bases, 5 bases remained unmatched. Germline V lookup: CDR1 MGHRA, CDR2 YSYEKL. The chain's CDR3 is CASSLQGLDGYTF. The CDR3 DNA sequence: TGCGCCAGCAGCCTACAGGGGCTAGATGGCTACACCTTC.

This sequence joins TRBV18 and TRBJ2-5; 11 bases map to TRBD2. This CDR3 is built from 16 residues. J gave up 1 base and V 3 bases, and 4 bases lay outside the gene matches. Germline V gene sequence: CDR1 KGHSH, CDR2 LQKENI. The CDR3: CASSPGTSGLQETQYF. The CDR3 DNA follows: TGTGCCAGCTCACCTGGGACTAGCGGCCTCCAAGAGACCCAGTACTTC.

This clone was detected only once. The rearrangement uses TRBV4-2 and TRBJ1-2, with 9 bases that match TRBD1. This CDR3 comprises 16 residues. Germline V lookup: CDR1 LGHNA, CDR2 YNFKEQ. The V and J ends lost 1 base and 4 bases, in that order; junction bases with no gene match: 7. The CDR3 region has the DNA TGTGCCAGCAGCCAAGCGGGGACAGGGACCGTCTATGGCTACACCTTC. Protein: CASSQAGTGTVYGYTF.

V usage is TRBV4-3 and J usage is TRBJ1-5, with D unclear. CDR3 length: 15 residues. V was cut by 0 bases and J by 7 bases, with 13 bases left in between. In germline, CDR1 is LGHNA, CDR2 YSLEER. CDR3 sequence (DNA): TGCGCCAGCAGCCAAGATCGCGGGTACGGGCAGCCCCAGCATTTT. Amino acid sequence: CASSQDRGYGQPQHF.

This clone showed up just once. The rearrangement links TRBV18 to TRBJ1-4, with 10 bases matching TRBD1. This CDR3 has 15 residues. The trim removed 5 bases at V and 6 bases at J, leaving 6 bases unmatched. CDR1 and CDR2 (germline): KGHSH, LQKENI. The CDR3 spells CASSTRTGGDEKLFF. The CDR3 DNA reads as TGTGCCAGCTCAACGCGGACAGGGGGTGATGAAAAACTGTTTTTT.

This chain connects TRBV4-3 to TRBJ2-7; 8 bases line up with TRBD2. Germline V gives CDR1 LGHNA, CDR2 YSLEER. This CDR3 comprises 18 residues. V lost 0 bases to trimming and J lost 6 bases; unmatched junction nucleotides: 16. CDR3: CASSQDGSGSTPTREQYF. CDR3 nucleotides: TGCGCCAGCAGCCAAGATGGGAGCGGGAGTACCCCTACTCGCGAGCAGTACTTC.

This clone was found a few times. The CDR3 DNA sequence: TGTGCCAGCTCCCCTACAGGGGTTTCGACGTACGAGCAGTACTTC. Encoded protein: CASSPTGVSTYEQYF. The chain recombines TRBV18 with TRBJ2-7; TRBD1 matches at 7 bases. The CDR3 is made up of 15 amino acids. Losses at the gene ends were 6 bases for V and 4 bases for J; bases not matched to a gene: 12. The germline V gene encodes CDR1 KGHSH and CDR2 LQKENI.

This chain joins TRBV7-9 and TRBJ2-2; 10 nucleotides agree with TRBD2. CDR3 length: 17 residues. V lost 2 bases to trimming and J lost 2 bases; unmatched junction nucleotides: 5. Germline CDR1 and CDR2: SEHNR and FQNEAQ (reference sequence). The CDR3: CASSLLLAGDNTGELFF. The DNA of the CDR3 is TGTGCCAGCAGCTTACTCCTAGCGGGAGACAACACCGGGGAGCTGTTTTTT.

The chain uses TRBV4-3 and TRBJ2-7; TRBD2 agrees at 10 bases. The V segment lost 0 bases and the J segment 2 bases; nucleotides outside the gene matches: 4. The CDR3 is 16 residues long. Germline loops: CDR1 LGHNA, CDR2 YSLEER. CDR3 DNA sequence: TGCGCCAGCAGCCAAGATGGCCTAGCGGGGGCCTACGAGCAGTACTTC. Its translation is CASSQDGLAGAYEQYF.

V is TRBV6-1 and J is TRBJ2-5; TRBD1 aligns across 8 bases. The tail of the sequence fits TRBJ2-7 better, so the J call may be wrong. The CDR3 sequence is 15 residues long. Germline V CDR1 and CDR2: MNHNS, SASEGT. In nucleotides, the CDR3 is TGTGCCAGCAGTGAAGCGCAGACAGGGGCCTACGAGCAGTACTTC. It translates to CASSEAQTGAYEQYF.